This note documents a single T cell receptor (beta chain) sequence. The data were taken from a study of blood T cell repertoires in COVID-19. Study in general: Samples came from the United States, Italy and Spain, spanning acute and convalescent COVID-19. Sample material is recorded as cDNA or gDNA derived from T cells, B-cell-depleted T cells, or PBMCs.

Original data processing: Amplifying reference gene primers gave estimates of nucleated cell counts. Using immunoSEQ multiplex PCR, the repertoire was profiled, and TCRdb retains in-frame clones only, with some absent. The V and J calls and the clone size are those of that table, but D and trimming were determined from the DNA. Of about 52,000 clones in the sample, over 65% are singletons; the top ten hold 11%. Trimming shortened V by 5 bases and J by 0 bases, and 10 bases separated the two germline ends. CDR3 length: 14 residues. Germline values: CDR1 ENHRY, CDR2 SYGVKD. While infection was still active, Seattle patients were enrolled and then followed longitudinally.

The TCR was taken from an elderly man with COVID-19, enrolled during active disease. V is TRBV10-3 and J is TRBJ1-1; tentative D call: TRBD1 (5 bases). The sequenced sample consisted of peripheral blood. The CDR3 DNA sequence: TGTGCCATCAGTTCACGACAGATGAACACTGAAGCTTTCTTT. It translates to CAISSRQMNTEAFF.